This TCR beta chain was observed in a study of blood T cell repertoires in COVID-19. Study overall: Whether acute or convalescent, the COVID-19 samples came from the United States, Italy and Spain.

Method: immunoSEQ multiplex PCR; TCRdb's copy keeps in-frame clones and lacks some. Of hundreds of thousands of clones listed, roughly four fifths are singletons. Material for sequencing was peripheral blood. The TCR comes from a woman of 80 years or more with COVID-19, enrolled during active disease.

The CDR3 DNA follows: TGCGCCAGCAGCCAACCGGGTGGAACTGAAGCTTTCTTT. It is translated as CASSQPGGTEAFF. V gene TRBV4-1 combines with J gene TRBJ1-1; D is unresolved. V was pared by 2 bases and J by 5 bases, with 9 bases between. CDR3 length: 13 residues. From germline, CDR1 is MGHRA and CDR2 YSYEKL.